This T cell receptor (beta chain) was recovered during a study of cytomegalovirus exposure and HLA in healthy donors. Germline-derived CDR1 and CDR2 are SEHNR and FQNEAQ (reference sequence). The V and J ends lost 5 bases and 3 bases respectively, with 8 bases between them. This CDR3 region has 13 residues. Generated by immunoSEQ multiplex PCR, the TCRdb table keeps only in-frame clones and is missing some. The data contain 150,000 to 200,000 clones, more than 70% of them singletons. The TCR originated in a woman aged 18-35 years in good health and CMV-seronegative. This sequence joins TRBV7-9 and TRBJ1-5, with D perhaps TRBD1 (6 bases). The sample consisted of PBMCs. CDR3 region: CASSTGNNQPQHF. The DNA for the CDR3 is TGTGCCAGCAGCACAGGGAACAATCAGCCCCAGCATTTT.